This record concerns one T cell receptor beta chain sequence. What it binds is unknown. Positively selected for CCR7, the CD45RO-negative cells used as naive CD8 cells excluded terminally differentiated effector memory CD45RA+ cells. The data derive from a study of shared clonotypes between healthy human individuals. Across the study: Plates per donor: three CD4 naive, three CD4 memory, two CD8 naive, one CD8 memory.

Study observations and caveats: Of the naive CD4 clonotypes, around 4.7% were shared across a few donors. It was the few donors that limited the genetic and exposure-history diversity represented. Sampling was confined to blood; repertoires within tissues likely differ.

Profiling relied on immunoSEQ multiplex PCR, and the TCRdb table lists in-frame clones only, not all of them. This table has roughly 2,000,000 clones, about 95% appearing once. Sequencing was carried out using naive CD8+ T cells sorted from blood. This TCR was recovered from a man aged 18 to 30 in good health.

CDR3 in amino acids: CASSPTTTGGREYNEQFF. The CDR3 DNA sequence: TGTGCCAGCAGCCCCACGACCACAGGGGGTAGGGAGTACAATGAGCAGTTCTTC. V usage is TRBV13 and J usage is TRBJ2-1, with 8 bases identical to TRBD1. The CDR3 runs 18 residues. V lost 5 bases and J lost 4; bases outside the gene matches: 16. Germline-derived CDR1 and CDR2 are PRHDT and FYEKMQ (reference sequence).